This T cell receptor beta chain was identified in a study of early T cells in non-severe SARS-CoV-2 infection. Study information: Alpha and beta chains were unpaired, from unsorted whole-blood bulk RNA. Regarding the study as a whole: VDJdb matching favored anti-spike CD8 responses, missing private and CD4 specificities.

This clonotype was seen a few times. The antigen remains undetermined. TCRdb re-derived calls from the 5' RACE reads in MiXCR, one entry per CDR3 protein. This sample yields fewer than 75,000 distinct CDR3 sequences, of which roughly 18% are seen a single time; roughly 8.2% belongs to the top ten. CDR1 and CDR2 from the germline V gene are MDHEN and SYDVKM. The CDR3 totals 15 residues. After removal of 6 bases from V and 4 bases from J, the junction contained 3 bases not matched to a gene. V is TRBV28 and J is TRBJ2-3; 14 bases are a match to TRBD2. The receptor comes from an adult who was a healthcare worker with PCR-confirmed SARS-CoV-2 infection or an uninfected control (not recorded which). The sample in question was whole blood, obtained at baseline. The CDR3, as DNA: TGTGCCAGCAGACAGACTAGCGGGGGGGCAGATACGCAGTATTTT. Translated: CASRQTSGGADTQYF.